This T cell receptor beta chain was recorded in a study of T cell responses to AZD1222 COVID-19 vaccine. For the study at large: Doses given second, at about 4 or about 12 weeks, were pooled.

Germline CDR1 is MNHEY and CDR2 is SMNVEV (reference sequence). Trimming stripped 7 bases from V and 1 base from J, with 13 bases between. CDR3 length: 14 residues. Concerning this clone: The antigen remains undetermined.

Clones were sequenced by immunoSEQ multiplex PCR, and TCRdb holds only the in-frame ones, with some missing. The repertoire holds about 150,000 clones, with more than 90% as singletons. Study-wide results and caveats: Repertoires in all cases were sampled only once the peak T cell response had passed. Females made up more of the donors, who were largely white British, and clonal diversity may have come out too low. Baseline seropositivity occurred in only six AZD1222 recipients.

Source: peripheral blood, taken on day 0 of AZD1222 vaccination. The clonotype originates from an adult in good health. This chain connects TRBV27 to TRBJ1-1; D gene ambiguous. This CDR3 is CASTLSWGNTEAFF. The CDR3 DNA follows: TGTGCCAGCACCCTGTCTTGGGGGAACACTGAAGCTTTCTTT.